Following are 24 T cell receptor beta chains from one sample sequenced in a study of T cell responses to AZD1222 COVID-19 vaccine. Libraries were prepared by immunoSEQ multiplex PCR; TCRdb keeps only in-frame clonotypes and omits some of them. The table shows approximately 130,000 clones, with roughly 90% occurring only once. The sample was peripheral blood, taken on day 0 of MenACWY control vaccination. The source is an adult in good health.

V usage is TRBV11-3 and J usage is TRBJ1-4; D gene unclear. V lost 3 bases to trimming and J lost 6 bases, with 8 bases between them. The CDR3 sequence is 13 residues long. Germline CDR1 reads SGHNT; CDR2 reads YENEEA. The CDR3 spells CASSLTEDEKLFF. The CDR3 DNA sequence: TGTGCCAGCAGCTTGACGGAGGATGAAAAACTGTTTTTT.

The genes are TRBV6-1 and TRBJ1-2; D perhaps matches TRBD1 (6 bases). The CDR3 spans 12 residues. The germline CDR1 and CDR2 sequences are MNHNS and SASEGT. V was trimmed by 3 bases and J by 7 bases, leaving 9 bases between them. The CDR3 is CASSDTGLGYTF. The DNA of the CDR3 is TGTGCCAGCAGTGATACAGGGCTTGGCTACACCTTC.

The chain links TRBV19 to TRBJ2-3; D might be TRBD1 (5 bases). Germline V gene lookup returns CDR1 LNHDA and CDR2 SQIVND (reference sequence). This CDR3 is 14 amino acids long. The V end was cut by 6 bases, the J end by 5 bases, with 15 bases between. CDR3 nucleotides: TGTGCCAGTAGCCCGGGCTTAGGGGTAGATACGCAGTATTTT. Its translation: CASSPGLGVDTQYF.

V gene TRBV7-8 combines with J gene TRBJ2-1; D gene uncertain. Deletions cut 3 bases from V and 0 bases from J, with 18 bases between. The germline gives CDR1 SGHVS, CDR2 FQNEAQ. The CDR3 totals 18 residues. The CDR3 sequence is CASSFLAPGVPSYNEQFF. The CDR3 DNA reads as TGTGCCAGCAGCTTTTTAGCCCCTGGAGTGCCCTCCTACAATGAGCAGTTCTTC. Full variable domain (remainder filled in from reference TRBV7-8 and TRBJ2-1): GAGVSQSPRYKVAKRGQDVALRCDPISGHVSLFWYQQALGQGPEFLTYFQNEAQLDKSGLPSDRFFAERPEGSVSTLKIQRTQQEDSAVYLCASSFLAPGVPSYNEQFFGPGTRLTVL.

The chain links TRBV5-1 to TRBJ2-2; 7 nucleotides agree with TRBD1. CDR1 and CDR2 from the germline V gene are SGHRS and YFSETQ. J lost 4 bases, V lost 4 bases, and 7 bases had no gene match. The CDR3 covers 15 residues. The CDR3: CASSPDRETTGELFF. The CDR3, as DNA: TGCGCCAGCAGCCCCGACAGGGAGACCACCGGGGAGCTGTTTTTT.

This clone was seen only a few times. The V and J genes are TRBV2 and TRBJ1-6; 10 bases map to TRBD1. Germline lookup yields CDR1 SNHLY and CDR2 FYNNEI. The CDR3 consists of 15 residues. V was clipped by 6 bases and J by 4 bases; unmatched bases: 3. The CDR3 DNA is TGTGCCAGCAGCGGGGACAGGGGTTATAATTCACCCCTCCACTTT. Translating it yields CASSGDRGYNSPLHF. The full variable domain, in which reference TRBV2 and TRBJ1-6 provide the parts outside the CDR3, is EPEVTQTPSHQVTQMGQEVILRCVPISNHLYFYWYRQILGQKVEFLVSFYNNEISEKSEIFDDQFSVERPDGSNFTLKIRSTKLEDSAMYFCASSGDRGYNSPLHFGNGTRLTVT.

Points on this clone: The same CDR3 also results from other DNA sequences found in this sample. CDR3 region: CASSLWSNQPQHF. Here the CDR3 DNA reads TGTGCCAGCAGTTTATGGTCGAATCAGCCCCAGCATTTT. The rearrangement links TRBV27 to TRBJ1-5; no definite D call. Trimming left V 1 base short and J 4 bases short, with 5 bases between. The CDR3 consists of 13 residues. From germline, CDR1 is MNHEY and CDR2 SMNVEV (reference sequence).

The chain recombines TRBV20-1 with TRBJ2-1; TRBD2 might be the D (6 bases). Germline-derived CDR1 and CDR2 are DFQATT and SNEGSKA (reference sequence). V lost 3 bases, J lost 6 bases, and 12 bases lay in between. The CDR3 length is 13 residues. The CDR3 loop is CSASDGTFNEQFF. Here the CDR3 DNA reads TGCAGTGCTAGTGACGGGACTTTCAATGAGCAGTTCTTC.

V and J are TRBV10-2 and TRBJ1-5; maybe TRBD1 (5 bases). The germline gives CDR1 WSHSY, CDR2 SAAADI. The ends were cut back, 6 bases at V and 5 bases at J, with 11 bases in the middle. The CDR3 contains 13 residues. The CDR3 DNA follows: TGCGCCAGCAGCGGCAGGGTGGATCAGCCCCAGCATTTT. It specifies CASSGRVDQPQHF.

The chain couples TRBV30 to TRBJ1-4; 9 bases align to TRBD1. Per the germline V gene, CDR1 is GTSNPN and CDR2 is SVGIG (reference sequence). The CDR3 totals 14 residues. The V and J ends lost 3 bases and 8 bases, in that order; junction bases with no gene match: 7. The CDR3 DNA sequence: TGTGCCTGGAGGGGGGACAGGGATGAAGAAAAACTGTTTTTT. Its protein is CAWRGDRDEEKLFF.

The chain uses TRBV12-3 or TRBV12-4 and TRBJ2-5, with a possible D match to TRBD1 (6 bases). V was clipped by 10 bases and J by 7 bases, with 19 bases between them. The CDR3 totals 13 residues. CDR3: CAIGGPSLWTQYF. The CDR3 DNA is TGTGCCATAGGGGGTCCGTCATTATGGACCCAGTACTTC.

The chain carries TRBV24-1 and TRBJ1-5, with 12 positions matching TRBD1. Per the germline V gene, CDR1 is KGHDR and CDR2 is SFDVKD. With V trimmed by 4 bases and J by 3 bases, 3 bases remained unmatched. This CDR3 contains 16 residues. The chain's CDR3 is CATSDPGQGANQPQHF. For the CDR3, the DNA is TGTGCCACCAGTGACCCGGGACAGGGGGCCAATCAGCCCCAGCATTTT.

This clone was seen once. The genes are TRBV7-9 and TRBJ2-5; no reliable D call. The CDR3 runs to 11 residues. The V and J ends lost 5 bases and 1 base respectively, with 2 bases between them. CDR1 SEHNR and CDR2 FQNEAQ come from the germline V gene (reference sequence). The CDR3 DNA reads TGTGCCAGCAGCCCCCAAGAGACCCAGTACTTC. Protein sequence: CASSPQETQYF. Drawing the rest from reference TRBV7-9 and TRBJ2-5, the complete variable domain is DTGVSQNPRHKITKRGQNVTFRCDPISEHNRLYWYRQTLGQGPEFLTYFQNEAQLEKSRLLSDRFSAERPKGSFSTLEIQRTEQGDSAMYLCASSPQETQYFGPGTRLLVL.

The genes are TRBV5-8 and TRBJ2-3; 8 bases are a match to TRBD2. The CDR3 has 15 amino acids. The germline gives CDR1 SGHTS, CDR2 YDEGEE. The V segment lost 3 bases and the J segment 6 bases; nucleotides outside the gene matches: 9. The CDR3 loop reads CASSSGTSRSDTQYF. Written as DNA, the CDR3 is TGTGCCAGCAGCTCCGGGACTAGTAGATCCGATACGCAGTATTTT. Supplemented by reference TRBV5-8 and TRBJ2-3, the full variable domain reads EAGVTQSPTHLIKTRGQQATLRCSPISGHTSVYWYQQALGLGLQFLLWYDEGEERNRGNFPPRFSGRQFPNYSSELNVNALELEDSALYLCASSSGTSRSDTQYFGPGTRLTVL.

In this sample, this clone turned up a few times. This chain connects TRBV27 to TRBJ2-7; 9 nucleotides agree with TRBD2. The CDR3 runs to 16 residues. After removal of 2 bases from V and 2 bases from J, the junction contained 7 bases not matched to a gene. Germline lookup yields CDR1 MNHEY and CDR2 SMNVEV (reference sequence). The DNA for the CDR3 is TGTGCCAGCAGTTTAAGGTCGCTAGCGGGGCCCTACGAGCAGTACTTC. This translates into CASSLRSLAGPYEQYF.

The CDR3 loop reads CASSPVEGAREQYF. The DNA for the CDR3 is TGTGCCAGCTCACCAGTCGAGGGGGCCCGCGAGCAGTACTTC. The chain couples TRBV18 to TRBJ2-7; 7 nucleotides line up with TRBD1. The CDR3 is made up of 14 amino acids. Germline V lookup: CDR1 KGHSH, CDR2 LQKENI. Trimming removed 2 bases from V and 6 bases from J; junction bases left unmatched: 7.

The rearrangement uses TRBV5-4 and TRBJ2-2, with TRBD2 as a possible D gene (6 bases). The V gene's germline CDR1 is SGHNT and CDR2 YYREEE (reference sequence). The CDR3 spans 18 residues. The V end lost 4 bases, the J end lost 4 bases, and 23 bases lay between the germline ends. The CDR3 region has the DNA TGTGCCAGCAGCCCCGACACAAGACTAGGAGTGGCCACCGGGGAGCTGTTTTTT. This encodes CASSPDTRLGVATGELFF.

V is TRBV19 and J is TRBJ1-1, with unresolved D. Germline loops: CDR1 LNHDA, CDR2 SQIVND (reference sequence). The CDR3 has 14 residues. V lost 3 bases and J 0 bases, leaving 8 bases between the germline ends. This chain's CDR3 is CASSMGFVNTEAFF. The CDR3 bases are TGTGCCAGTAGTATGGGATTCGTGAACACTGAAGCTTTCTTT. Complete variable domain (other parts from reference TRBV19 and TRBJ1-1): DGGITQSPKYLFRKEGQNVTLSCEQNLNHDAMYWYRQDPGQGLRLIYYSQIVNDFQKGDIAEGYSVSREKKESFPLTVTSAQKNPTAFYLCASSMGFVNTEAFFGQGTRLTVV.

This chain joins TRBV11-2 and TRBJ1-2; D remains ambiguous. The CDR3 spans 16 residues. V was pared by 2 bases and J by 2 bases, with 15 bases between. Germline CDR1 is SGHAT and CDR2 is FQNNGV. CDR3 bases: TGTGCCAGCAGCTTACGTCTGGAAGTTCGGAACTATGGCTACACCTTC. Its translation: CASSLRLEVRNYGYTF.

The chain's CDR3 is CASSYQGSSTEAFF. The CDR3 nucleotides read TGTGCCAGCAGTTACCAGGGAAGCTCAACTGAAGCTTTCTTT. This chain joins TRBV6-5 and TRBJ1-1; tentative D call: TRBD1 (5 bases). Germline assignment: CDR1 MNHEY and CDR2 SVGAGI. This CDR3 region has 14 residues. Trimming stripped 2 bases from V and 5 bases from J, with 12 bases between.

The V gene is TRBV7-8, the J gene TRBJ1-2; no clear D gene. The CDR3 spans 13 residues. Germline lookup yields CDR1 SGHVS and CDR2 FQNEAQ. V was shortened by 7 bases and J by 4 bases, with 13 bases between the two germline ends. As DNA, the CDR3 is TGTGCCAGCACCCCCCGGGAGGGCTATGGCTACACCTTC. This gives the protein CASTPREGYGYTF.

This clone was observed once. The chain carries TRBV30 and TRBJ1-6; possible D gene TRBD1, 6 bases. The CDR3 is made up of 15 amino acids. Trimming removed 1 base at V and 8 bases at J, with 15 bases between. Germline-derived CDR1 and CDR2 are GTSNPN and SVGIG (reference sequence). CDR3 sequence reads: CAWSGGGAWDSPLHF. The CDR3 DNA sequence: TGTGCCTGGAGTGGCGGGGGGGCGTGGGATTCACCCCTCCACTTT.

The chain links TRBV11-2 to TRBJ1-4; D possibly corresponds to TRBD1 (5 bases). Trimming removed 4 bases from V and 4 bases from J, with 10 bases in between. Looked up from germline, CDR1 is SGHAT and CDR2 is FQNNGV. This CDR3 comprises 14 residues. The CDR3 here is CASSSRDRNEKLFF. The CDR3, as DNA: TGTGCCAGCAGCTCTAGGGACCGTAATGAAAAACTGTTTTTT.

This clone was seen a handful of times. This sequence joins TRBV6-1 and TRBJ2-3; the D gene is possibly TRBD2 (6 bases). This CDR3 has 14 amino acids. Trimming pared 1 base from V and 4 bases from J, leaving 9 bases between. Germline lookup yields CDR1 MNHNS and CDR2 SASEGT. Written as DNA, the CDR3 is TGTGCCAGCAGTGAAGGGAGGGGCGCAGATACGCAGTATTTT. Translation: CASSEGRGADTQYF.